This T cell receptor (beta chain) was observed in a study of cytomegalovirus exposure and HLA in healthy donors. A few counts support this clone. Germline V CDR1 and CDR2: MDHEN, SYDVKM. The V gene lost 5 bases and the J gene lost 0 bases, with 16 bases spanning the gap. CDR3 length equals 16 residues. In the PCR, 60 Vbeta and 13 Jbeta primers were used. Some clones are missing from TCRdb's copy, which holds only in-frame ones; the method was immunoSEQ multiplex PCR. The repertoire has some 180,000 clones, around 80% of them found once; the top ten carry under 2%. Regarding donors, all were healthy bone marrow donors.

The V gene is TRBV28, the J gene TRBJ1-1; a weak D match, TRBD1 (6 bases). The sequence came from a middle-aged man in good health and CMV-seropositive. Sequenced: PBMCs. The CDR3 nucleotides are TGTGCCAGCAGTCCAACTCAGGGGAGACTGAACACTGAAGCTTTCTTT. Its protein is CASSPTQGRLNTEAFF.